The entry below gives a single T cell receptor beta chain sequence along with its context. Antigen: not known. After removal of 8 bases from V and 6 bases from J, the junction contained 4 bases not matched to a gene. Germline lookup yields CDR1 LNHDA and CDR2 SQIVND (reference sequence). This CDR3 spans 12 amino acids. The data were taken from a study of cytomegalovirus exposure and HLA in healthy donors. Whole-study context: Falling in the Caucasian-associated ancestry cluster were about four fifths of 398 genotyped donors. Whole-study findings and limits: In a later analysis, parvovirus B19, influenza, CMV and Epstein-Barr virus appeared linked to several top co-occurrence clusters. A few of the chains that were CMV-associated were confirmed in vitro to be specific for CMV antigens. A prior analysis recorded that most TCR beta V segments were productive about 87% or about 30% of the time.

The PCR ran on 60 Vbeta and 13 Jbeta primers. Clones were read by immunoSEQ multiplex PCR, and TCRdb kept only the in-frame ones, dropping some. The table includes around 140,000 clones, 50% to 75% detected once. Sequencing was performed on PBMCs. The rearrangement uses TRBV19 and TRBJ1-2; 9 positions match TRBD1. This sequence was found in a middle-aged woman in good health and CMV-seronegative. This CDR3 is CASGDRENGYTF. The CDR3 coding sequence is TGTGCCAGTGGGGACAGGGAGAATGGCTACACCTTC.